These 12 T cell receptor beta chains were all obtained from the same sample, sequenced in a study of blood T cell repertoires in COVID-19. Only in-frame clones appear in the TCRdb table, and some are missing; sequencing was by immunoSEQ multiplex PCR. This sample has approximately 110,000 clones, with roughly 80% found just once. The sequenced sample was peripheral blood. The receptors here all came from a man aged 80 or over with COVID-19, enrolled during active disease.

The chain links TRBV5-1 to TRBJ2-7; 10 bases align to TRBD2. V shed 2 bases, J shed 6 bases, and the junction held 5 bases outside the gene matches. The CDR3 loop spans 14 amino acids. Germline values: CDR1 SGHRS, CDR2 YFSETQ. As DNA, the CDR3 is TGCGCCAGCAGCTTCACGGGACTAGCGAGCGAGCAGTACTTC. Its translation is CASSFTGLASEQYF.

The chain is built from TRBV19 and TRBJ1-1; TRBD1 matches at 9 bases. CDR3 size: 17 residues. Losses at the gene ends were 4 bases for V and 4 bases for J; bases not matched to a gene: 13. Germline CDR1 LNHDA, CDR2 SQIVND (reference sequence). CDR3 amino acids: CASSRRTGAFLGTEAFF. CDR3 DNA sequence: TGTGCCAGTAGTAGAAGGACAGGGGCCTTTCTAGGCACTGAAGCTTTCTTT.

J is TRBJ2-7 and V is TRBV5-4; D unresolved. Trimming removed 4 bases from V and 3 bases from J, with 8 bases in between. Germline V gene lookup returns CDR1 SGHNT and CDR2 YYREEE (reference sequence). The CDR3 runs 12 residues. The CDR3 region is CASSQDFYEQYF. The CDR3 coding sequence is TGTGCCAGCAGCCAGGATTTCTACGAGCAGTACTTC.

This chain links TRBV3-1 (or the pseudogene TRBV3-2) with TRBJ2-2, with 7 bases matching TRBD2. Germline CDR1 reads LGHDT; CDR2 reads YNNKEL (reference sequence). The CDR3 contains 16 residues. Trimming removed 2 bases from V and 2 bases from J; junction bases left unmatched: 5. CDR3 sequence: CASSQLGGINTGELFF. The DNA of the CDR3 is TGTGCCAGCAGCCAACTCGGGGGGATAAACACCGGGGAGCTGTTTTTT.

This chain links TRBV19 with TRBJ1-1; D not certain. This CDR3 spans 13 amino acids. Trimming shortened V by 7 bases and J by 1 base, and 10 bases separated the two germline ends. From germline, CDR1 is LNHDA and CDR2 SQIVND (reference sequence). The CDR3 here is CASTNNRNTEAFF. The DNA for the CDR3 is TGTGCCAGTACCAATAACAGGAACACTGAAGCTTTCTTT. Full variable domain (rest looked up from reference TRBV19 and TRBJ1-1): DGGITQSPKYLFRKEGQNVTLSCEQNLNHDAMYWYRQDPGQGLRLIYYSQIVNDFQKGDIAEGYSVSREKKESFPLTVTSAQKNPTAFYLCASTNNRNTEAFFGQGTRLTVV.

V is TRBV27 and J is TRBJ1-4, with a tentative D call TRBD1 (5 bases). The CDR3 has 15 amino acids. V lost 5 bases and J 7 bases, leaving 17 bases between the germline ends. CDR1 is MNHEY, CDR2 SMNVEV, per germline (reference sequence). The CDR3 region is CASSPETAQAEKLFF. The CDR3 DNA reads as TGTGCCAGCAGTCCCGAGACAGCCCAAGCTGAAAAACTGTTTTTT.

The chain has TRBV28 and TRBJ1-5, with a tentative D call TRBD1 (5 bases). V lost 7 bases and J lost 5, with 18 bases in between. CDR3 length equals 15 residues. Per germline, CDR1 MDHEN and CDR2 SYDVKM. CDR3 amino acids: CASNQGGHDYQPQHF. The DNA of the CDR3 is TGTGCCAGCAACCAAGGTGGACATGATTATCAGCCCCAGCATTTT.

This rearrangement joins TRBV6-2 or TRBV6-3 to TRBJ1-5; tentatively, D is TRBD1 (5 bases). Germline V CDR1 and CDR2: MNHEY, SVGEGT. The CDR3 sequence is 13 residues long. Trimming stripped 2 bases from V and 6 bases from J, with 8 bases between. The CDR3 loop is CASSYGARQPQHF. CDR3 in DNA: TGTGCCAGCAGTTACGGGGCGCGTCAGCCCCAGCATTTT.

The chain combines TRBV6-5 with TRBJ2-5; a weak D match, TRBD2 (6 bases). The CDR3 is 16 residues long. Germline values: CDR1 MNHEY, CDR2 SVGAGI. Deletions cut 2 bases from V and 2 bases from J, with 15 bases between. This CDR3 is CASSYPRLALQETQYF. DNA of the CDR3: TGTGCCAGCAGTTACCCGAGGCTAGCGCTACAAGAGACCCAGTACTTC.

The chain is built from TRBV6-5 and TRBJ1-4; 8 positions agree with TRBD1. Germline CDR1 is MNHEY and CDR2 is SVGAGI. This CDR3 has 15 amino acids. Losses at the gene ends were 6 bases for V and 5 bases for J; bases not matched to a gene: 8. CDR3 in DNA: TGTGCCAGCAGGTCCCCGGGACAGGAGAATGAAAAACTGTTTTTT. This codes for CASRSPGQENEKLFF.

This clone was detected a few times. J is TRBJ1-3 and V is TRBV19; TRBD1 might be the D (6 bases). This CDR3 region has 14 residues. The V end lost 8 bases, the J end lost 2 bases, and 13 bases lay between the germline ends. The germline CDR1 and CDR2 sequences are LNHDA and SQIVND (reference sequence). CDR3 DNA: TGTGCCAGTTTTCGTGCAGGGGCTGGAAACACCATATATTTT. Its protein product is CASFRAGAGNTIYF.

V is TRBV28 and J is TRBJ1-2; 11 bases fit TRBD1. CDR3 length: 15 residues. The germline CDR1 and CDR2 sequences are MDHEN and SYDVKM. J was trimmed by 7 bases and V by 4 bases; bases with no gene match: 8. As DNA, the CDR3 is TGTGCCAGCAGTTCAATGGACAGGGGGCATCGTGGCTACACCTTC. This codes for CASSSMDRGHRGYTF.